One TCR beta chain is described in this entry. Its antigen is still unknown. TCRdb fed the 5' RACE reads into MiXCR, producing one record per CDR3 protein. The sample has 560,000 or so distinct CDR3 sequences; about 18% are singletons. The source of the sample is a study of T-cell memory formation after mild COVID-19. Study at large: Among the donors, TCR clusters were largely specific to each donor. The study's findings and limits: Pre-infection memory contained some responding clones, which suggested that cross-reactive memory had joined.

This CDR3 region has 14 residues. The V gene end was trimmed by 3 bases and the J gene end by 2 bases; junction bases not matched to a gene: 1. CDR1 LGHDT and CDR2 YNNKEL come from the germline V gene (reference sequence). This sequence originates from an adult woman who had mild COVID-19 (a few samples of this study predate the infection). Cell type and time point are not known. Sequenced sample: PBMCs or a T cell subset sorted from them (not recorded which). V is TRBV3-1 and J is TRBJ2-5; 9 bases map to TRBD2. CDR3 DNA sequence: TGTGCCAGCAGCCATCTAGCGGGACAAGAGACCCAGTACTTC. It codes for CASSHLAGQETQYF.